These T cell receptor beta chains were read from a single sample in a study of blood T cells in healthy people across ages. TCRdb re-analysed the 5' RACE reads in MiXCR, keeping a single row per CDR3 protein. In the table there are around 2 million distinct CDR3 sequences, 35% to 50% of which are singletons. The material sequenced was blood. The receptors were sampled from a human donor in good health. Each CDR3 is given with its conserved first and last residue. A D gene is named only where the DNA matches it firmly. Only part of the rows carry a size: once, few, many, or a class if the clone is expanded.

>TRBJ1-2|-|TRBD1|TRBV5-1
CASSLDLTSLTGVGYTF
TGCGCCAGCAGCTTGGACCTTACTTCCCTGACAGGGGTTGGCTACACCTTC
>TRBJ1-1|once|-|TRBV9
CASSAEGRNEAFF
TGTGCCAGCAGCGCCGAGGGCCGAAACGAAGCTTTCTTT
>TRBJ2-5|few|-|TRBV7-7
CASSLLGTNGKETQYF
TGTGCCAGCAGCCTCCTAGGGACAAACGGAAAAGAGACCCAGTACTTC
>TRBJ2-1|-|TRBD2|TRBV10-3
CAIRESWEGSEQFF
TGTGCCATCAGGGAGTCATGGGAGGGGAGTGAGCAGTTCTTC
>TRBJ1-1|-|TRBD1|TRBV7-9
CASSFHGGQGTLEAFF
TGTGCCAGCAGTTTTCACGGCGGACAGGGGACCTTAGAAGCTTTCTTT
>TRBJ2-4|-|-|TRBV18
CASSLGHGYLAKNIQYF
TGTGCCAGCTCACTAGGCCACGGTTACTTAGCCAAAAACATTCAGTACTTC
>TRBJ1-2|few|TRBD1|TRBV9
CASSPGGGQLYGYTF
TGTGCCAGCAGCCCAGGAGGGGGACAGCTTTATGGCTACACCTTC
>TRBJ2-7|-|TRBD2|TRBV20-1
CSARGEGEGYEQYF
TGCAGTGCTAGGGGGGAGGGAGAAGGTTACGAGCAGTACTTC
>TRBJ2-3|-|-|TRBV6-1
CASSEALGRGTDTQYF
TGTGCCAGCAGTGAAGCGCTCGGACGTGGCACAGATACGCAGTATTTT
>TRBJ2-7|-|-|TRBV6-2/TRBV6-3
CASSYFGGGAGYF
-
>TRBJ2-1|few|-|TRBV6-2/TRBV6-3
CASSPRVGNEQFF
TGTGCCAGCAGCCCCAGGGTTGGCAATGAGCAGTTCTTC
>TRBJ2-5|-|-|TRBV6-1
CASSERGPEETQYF
TGTGCCAGCAGTGAAAGGGGACCGGAAGAGACCCAGTACTTC
>TRBJ2-5|-|TRBD2|TRBV29-1
CSVGRLAEETQYF
TGCAGCGTTGGACGACTAGCCGAAGAGACCCAGTACTTC
>TRBJ1-2|-|-|TRBV5-1
CASSLGQPPGYTF
TGCGCCAGCAGCTTGGGACAGCCTCCGGGCTACACCTTC
>TRBJ2-7|-|TRBD1|TRBV6-5
CASRRRQGEMYEQYF
TGTGCCAGCAGACGACGACAGGGGGAGATGTACGAGCAGTACTTC
>TRBJ2-3|few|TRBD2|TRBV28
CASSASGLAAFTDTQYF
TGTGCCAGCAGTGCCTCCGGACTAGCGGCTTTCACAGATACGCAGTATTTT
>TRBJ1-1|few|-|TRBV20-1
CSGDRYTEAFF
TGCAGTGGAGACAGGTACACTGAAGCTTTCTTT
>TRBJ1-2|few|-|TRBV28
CASSGVYGYTF
TGTGCCAGCAGTGGAGTATATGGCTACACCTTC
>TRBJ2-7|-|TRBD2|TRBV7-9
CASRSEGLASDEQYF
TGTGCCAGCAGATCAGAAGGACTAGCGTCTGACGAGCAGTACTTC
>TRBJ1-6|-|-|TRBV3-1
CASSQVKSPLHF
TGTGCCAGCAGCCAAGTCAAATCACCCCTCCACTTT